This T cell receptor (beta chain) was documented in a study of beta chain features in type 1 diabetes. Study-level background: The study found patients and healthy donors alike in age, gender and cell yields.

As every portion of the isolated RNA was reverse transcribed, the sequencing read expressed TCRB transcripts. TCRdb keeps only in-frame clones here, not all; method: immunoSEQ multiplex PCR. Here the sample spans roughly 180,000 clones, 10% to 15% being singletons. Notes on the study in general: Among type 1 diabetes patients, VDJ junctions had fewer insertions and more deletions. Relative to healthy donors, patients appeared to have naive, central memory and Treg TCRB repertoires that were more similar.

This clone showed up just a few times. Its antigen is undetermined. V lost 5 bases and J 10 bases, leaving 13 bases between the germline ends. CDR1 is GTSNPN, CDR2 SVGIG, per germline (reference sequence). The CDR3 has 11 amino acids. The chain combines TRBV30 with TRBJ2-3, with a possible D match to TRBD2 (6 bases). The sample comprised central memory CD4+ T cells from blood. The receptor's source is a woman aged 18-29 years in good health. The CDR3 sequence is CAWARRGAQYF. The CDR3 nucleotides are TGTGCCTGGGCAAGGCGCGGGGCGCAGTATTTT. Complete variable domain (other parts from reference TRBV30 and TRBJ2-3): SQTIHQWPATLVQPVGSPLSLECTVEGTSNPNLYWYRQAAGRGLQLLFYSVGIGQISSEVPQNLSASRPQDRQFILSSKKLLLSDSGFYLCAWARRGAQYFGPGTRLTVL.